One sample yielded the 14 T cell receptor beta chains listed below, sequenced in a study of T cells after yellow fever vaccination. TCRdb re-analysed the 5' RACE reads in MiXCR, keeping a single row per CDR3 protein. The data show more than 350,000 distinct CDR3 sequences, 11% seen once. The material was PBMCs, obtained on the day of the first yellow fever vaccination. The receptors originated from a man aged 18 to 35 who received the YFV17D yellow fever vaccine.

The chain links TRBV7-8 to TRBJ1-1; the D gene is possibly TRBD1 (5 bases). Trimming stripped 11 bases from V and 3 bases from J, with 16 bases between. Germline values: CDR1 SGHVS, CDR2 FQNEAQ. The CDR3 spans 13 residues. The CDR3 region has the DNA TGTGCCGTTATCGACAGCTTGTACACTGAAGCTTTCTTT. This gives the protein CAVIDSLYTEAFF.

The table lists this clonotype with many counts. The chain links TRBV15 to TRBJ2-1, with a tentative D call TRBD2 (6 bases). The CDR3 covers 15 residues. V was shortened by 7 bases and J by 2 bases, with 15 bases between the two germline ends. Germline V gene sequence: CDR1 LNHNV, CDR2 YYDKDF (reference sequence). The CDR3 loop is CATTLWRETYNEQFF. In DNA, the CDR3 is TGTGCCACCACTCTTTGGAGGGAGACCTACAATGAGCAGTTCTTC. Using reference TRBV15 and TRBJ2-1 for the parts outside the CDR3, the full variable domain is DAMVIQNPRYQVTQFGKPVTLSCSQTLNHNVMYWYQQKSSQAPKLLFHYYDKDFNNEADTPDNFQSRRPNTSFCFLDIRSPGLGDTAMYLCATTLWRETYNEQFFGPGTRLTVL.

The chain uses TRBV25-1 and TRBJ2-1, with D tentatively TRBD2 (5 bases). Germline values: CDR1 MGHDK, CDR2 SYGVNS. Trimming pared 1 base from V and 0 bases from J, leaving 13 bases between. The CDR3 is 17 residues long. CDR3: CASSESPGTSSYNEQFF. The CDR3, as DNA: TGTGCCAGCAGTGAATCCCCGGGAACGAGCTCCTACAATGAGCAGTTCTTC.

This clonotype showed up just once. The CDR3, as DNA: TGTGCCAGCAGCTTAGCAGGGACTAGCTTCGCAGATACGCAGTATTTT. Translated, it gives CASSLAGTSFADTQYF. The gene calls are TRBV7-8 and TRBJ2-3; 9 bases fit TRBD2. Germline assignment: CDR1 SGHVS and CDR2 FQNEAQ. V shed 0 bases and J 4 bases; nucleotides not matched to a gene: 5. The CDR3 consists of 16 residues.

This clonotype appeared a few times. The chain carries TRBV7-2 and TRBJ2-5; D is possibly TRBD1 or TRBD2 (5 bases each). V lost 4 bases to trimming and J lost 3 bases, with 12 bases between them. Germline CDR1 SGHTA, CDR2 FQGNSA. The CDR3 loop spans 14 amino acids. The DNA of the CDR3 is TGTGCCAGCAGCTCAACGAGGGGAAAAGAGACCCAGTACTTC. This codes for CASSSTRGKETQYF.

J is TRBJ2-2 and V is TRBV7-2, with D perhaps given as TRBD1 or TRBD2 (6 bases each). V lost 5 bases to trimming and J lost 0 bases, with 13 bases between them. The CDR3 is made up of 16 amino acids. In germline, CDR1 is SGHTA, CDR2 FQGNSA. The CDR3 loop reads CASSTGGTTNTGELFF. CDR3 DNA: TGTGCCAGCAGCACTGGGGGGACAACGAACACCGGGGAGCTGTTTTTT.

This clonotype was observed a handful of times. V usage is TRBV6-2 or TRBV6-3 and J usage is TRBJ2-2, with a tentative D call TRBD1 (5 bases). The germline gives CDR1 MNHEY, CDR2 SVGEGT. CDR3 length: 15 residues. Between the trimmed V and J ends, which lost 2 bases and 1 base, there was a span of 8 bases. DNA of the CDR3: TGTGCCAGCAGTTACCCAGGGTGGAACACCGGGGAGCTGTTTTTT. The encoded protein is CASSYPGWNTGELFF.

The rearrangement joins TRBV6-5 to TRBJ2-5; the D gene is possibly TRBD1 (5 bases). Trimming pared 2 bases from V and 0 bases from J, leaving 19 bases between. The CDR3 runs 18 residues. From germline, CDR1 is MNHEY and CDR2 SVGAGI. This CDR3 reads CASSYGSVGVTYQETQYF. The DNA for the CDR3 is TGTGCCAGCAGTTACGGTTCCGTAGGGGTAACGTACCAAGAGACCCAGTACTTC.

The J gene is TRBJ1-4, the V gene TRBV2; D is uncertain. V shed 4 bases and J shed 11 bases, with 8 bases lying between them. Germline lookup yields CDR1 SNHLY and CDR2 FYNNEI. This CDR3 is 11 amino acids long. CDR3 DNA sequence: TGTGCCAGCAGTGGGGCTTCCAAACTGTTTTTT. Its protein is CASSGASKLFF.

V gene TRBV7-9 combines with J gene TRBJ1-4; 10 bases are a match to TRBD1. Trimming removed 6 bases from V and 8 bases from J; junction bases left unmatched: 9. In germline, CDR1 is SEHNR, CDR2 FQNEAQ (reference sequence). The CDR3 extends over 15 amino acids. The CDR3 is CASSRQGAVGEKLFF. CDR3 nucleotide sequence: TGTGCCAGCAGTCGACAGGGGGCAGTAGGGGAAAAACTGTTTTTT.

This clonotype was found many times. The V and J genes are TRBV7-6 and TRBJ1-1; D unresolved. CDR1 and CDR2 from the germline V gene are SGHVS and FNYEAQ. There are 13 residues in the CDR3. V was clipped by 2 bases and J by 1 base, with 5 bases between them. CDR3 region: CASSLMGNTEAFF. The DNA of the CDR3 is TGTGCCAGCAGCTTAATGGGGAACACTGAAGCTTTCTTT.

This clonotype has just a few counts. This sequence joins TRBV19 and TRBJ2-1, with D possibly matching TRBD1 (6 bases). Germline CDR1 and CDR2: LNHDA and SQIVND (reference sequence). This CDR3 has 15 residues. V was cut by 3 bases and J by 2 bases, with 11 bases left in between. This CDR3 reads CASSIWDTPYNEQFF. CDR3 coding DNA: TGTGCCAGTAGTATCTGGGACACCCCCTACAATGAGCAGTTCTTC. Complete variable domain (other parts from reference TRBV19 and TRBJ2-1): DGGITQSPKYLFRKEGQNVTLSCEQNLNHDAMYWYRQDPGQGLRLIYYSQIVNDFQKGDIAEGYSVSREKKESFPLTVTSAQKNPTAFYLCASSIWDTPYNEQFFGPGTRLTVL.

A few counts support this clonotype. V and J are TRBV5-6 and TRBJ1-5; perhaps TRBD1 as D (6 bases). Trimming pared 0 bases from V and 0 bases from J, leaving 16 bases between. This CDR3 region has 18 residues. Germline V gene data show CDR1 as SGHDT and CDR2 as YYEEEE. The CDR3 DNA is TGTGCCAGCAGCTTGGAAATCGGAACAGGGCTTAGCAATCAGCCCCAGCATTTT. This encodes CASSLEIGTGLSNQPQHF.

This chain uses TRBV7-6 with TRBJ1-3, with D uncertain. V was shortened by 3 bases and J by 0 bases, with 9 bases between the two germline ends. Germline V gene sequence: CDR1 SGHVS, CDR2 FNYEAQ. The CDR3 is 15 amino acids. The CDR3 DNA reads TGTGCCAGCAGCTTTTCCCTGAGCTCTGGAAACACCATATATTTT. Translation: CASSFSLSSGNTIYF. Full variable domain (remainder filled in from reference TRBV7-6 and TRBJ1-3): GAGVSQSPRYKVTKRGQDVALRCDPISGHVSLYWYRQALGQGPEFLTYFNYEAQQDKSGLPNDRFSAERPEGSISTLTIQRTEQRDSAMYRCASSFSLSSGNTIYFGEGSWLTVV.